Listed below are T cell receptor beta chains from one sample, sequenced in a study of blood T cell repertoires in COVID-19. Libraries were prepared by immunoSEQ multiplex PCR; TCRdb keeps only in-frame clonotypes and omits some of them. This sample has some 120,000 clones; 90% occur once, and the top ten carry about 1.9%. Sequenced: peripheral blood. The source is a human donor with active COVID-19. The donor label of this sample is uncertain. The CDR3 runs from the conserved cysteine through the conserved F or W. Each record gives: J gene, D gene, clone size, V gene, CDR3 DNA, CDR3 protein. D genes are given only for firm matches. Only part of the rows carry a size: once, few, many, or a class if the clone is expanded.

J: TRBJ2-3; D: .; size: .; V: TRBV6-5; DNA: TGTGCCAGCAGTTCTACCCGACTAAGCGGGGATACGCAGTATTTT; CDR3: CASSSTRLSGDTQYF
J: TRBJ1-1; D: .; size: .; V: TRBV3-1/TRBV3-2; DNA: TGTGCCAGCCTGGGGAGGGGGTCTGAAGCTTTCTTT; CDR3: CASLGRGSEAFF
J: TRBJ1-3; D: TRBD1; size: once; V: TRBV6-5; DNA: TGTGCCAGCAGTTACTCGACAGGGGCTGGAAACACCATATATTTT; CDR3: CASSYSTGAGNTIYF
J: TRBJ1-6; D: .; size: .; V: TRBV18; DNA: TGTGCCAGCTCATCTACAGGGAATAATTCACCCCTCCACTTT; CDR3: CASSSTGNNSPLHF
J: TRBJ2-1; D: TRBD2; size: .; V: TRBV6-4; DNA: TGTGCCAGCAGTGACTCAGCGGGGAGAGCCTACAATGAGCAGTTCTTC; CDR3: CASSDSAGRAYNEQFF
J: TRBJ2-3; D: TRBD1; size: .; V: TRBV29-1; DNA: TGCAGCGTCAAACAGGGGGATACGCAGTATTTT; CDR3: CSVKQGDTQYF
J: TRBJ1-1; D: TRBD1; size: .; V: TRBV19; DNA: TGTGCCAGTAGGCCCGGGACAGGGGGGGAATTGAACACTGAAGCTTTCTTT; CDR3: CASRPGTGGELNTEAFF
J: TRBJ1-1; D: .; size: .; V: TRBV2; DNA: TGTGCCAGCAGTGAAGAGGCGGGTGTGGGTACTGAAGCTTTCTTT; CDR3: CASSEEAGVGTEAFF
J: TRBJ1-3; D: .; size: .; V: TRBV3-1/TRBV3-2; DNA: TGTGCCAGCAGCCCCTTCGGTTCCTTCTCTGGAAACACCATATATTTT; CDR3: CASSPFGSFSGNTIYF
J: TRBJ1-1; D: .; size: .; V: TRBV6-2/TRBV6-3; DNA: TGTGCCAGCAGTCCCATAGACCTGTCGCGGACTGAAGCTTTCTTT; CDR3: CASSPIDLSRTEAFF
J: TRBJ2-1; D: .; size: .; V: TRBV19; DNA: TGTGCCAGTAGTACAGGGGACCGCGATGAGCAGTTCTTC; CDR3: CASSTGDRDEQFF
J: TRBJ1-1; D: .; size: .; V: TRBV27; DNA: TGTGCCAGCAGGGGACAGAACACTGAAGCTTTCTTT; CDR3: CASRGQNTEAFF
J: TRBJ2-5; D: TRBD1; size: .; V: TRBV7-2; DNA: TGTGCCAGCAGCAGAACATCGACAGGGGGAGAGACCCAGTACTTC; CDR3: CASSRTSTGGETQYF
J: TRBJ2-1; D: TRBD2; size: .; V: TRBV4-3; DNA: TGCGCCAGCAGCCAAGTTGGGAGCGGGGGCAATGAGCAGTTCTTC; CDR3: CASSQVGSGGNEQFF
J: TRBJ1-6; D: .; size: once; V: TRBV18; DNA: TGTGCCAGCTCACCAGGGGCTGGGGCTTCTCCCCTCCACTTT; CDR3: CASSPGAGASPLHF
J: TRBJ1-3; D: .; size: few; V: TRBV6-4; DNA: TGTGCCAGCAGTGTTACTACGAAGACCGATCGCTCTGGAAACACCATATATTTT; CDR3: CASSVTTKTDRSGNTIYF
J: TRBJ2-3; D: .; size: .; V: TRBV7-9; DNA: TGTGCCAGCAGAGACAGGCAGACAGATACGCAGTATTTT; CDR3: CASRDRQTDTQYF
J: TRBJ2-5; D: .; size: .; V: TRBV3-1/TRBV3-2; DNA: TGTGCCAGCAGCAGGGGAATGACCCAGTACTTC; CDR3: CASSRGMTQYF
J: TRBJ2-1; D: .; size: .; V: TRBV9; DNA: TGTGCCAGCAGCGTAGGCAGATACAATGAGCAGTTCTTC; CDR3: CASSVGRYNEQFF
J: TRBJ2-4; D: .; size: .; V: TRBV5-4; DNA: TGTGCCAGCAGCCCCGAACAGGGCTTGAGAAACATTCAGTACTTC; CDR3: CASSPEQGLRNIQYF
J: TRBJ2-1; D: TRBD2; size: .; V: TRBV9; DNA: TGTGCCAGCAGCGTAGCGGATCCTCTAGCGGGGGGGTACAATGAGCAGTTCTTC; CDR3: CASSVADPLAGGYNEQFF
J: TRBJ2-7; D: .; size: .; V: TRBV7-9; DNA: TGTGCCAGCAGCCCACCGACAGTCTCGTACGAGCAGTACTTC; CDR3: CASSPPTVSYEQYF
J: TRBJ1-2; D: TRBD1; size: .; V: TRBV5-6; DNA: TGTGCCAGCAGCTTCTTCGGGACAGGGAGTAACTATGGCTACACCTTC; CDR3: CASSFFGTGSNYGYTF
J: TRBJ2-5; D: TRBD1; size: .; V: TRBV5-1; DNA: TGCGCCAGCAGCTCGACAGGGGTGGAGACCCAGTACTTC; CDR3: CASSSTGVETQYF
J: TRBJ2-7; D: .; size: .; V: TRBV6-2/TRBV6-3; DNA: TGTGCCAGCAGTTCCGGGACTTCCTACGAGCAGTACTTC; CDR3: CASSSGTSYEQYF
J: TRBJ1-2; D: TRBD1; size: .; V: TRBV12-3/TRBV12-4; DNA: TGTGCCAGCAGCCGGGACAGCCCCTATGGCTACACCTTC; CDR3: CASSRDSPYGYTF
J: TRBJ2-2; D: TRBD2; size: .; V: TRBV9; DNA: TGTGCCAGCAGCGTAGTTCTAGCGGGGGGCGGCTACACCGGGGAGCTGTTTTTT; CDR3: CASSVVLAGGGYTGELFF
J: TRBJ2-3; D: TRBD1; size: .; V: TRBV5-1; DNA: TGCGCCAGCAGCTCCTGGGGGACAGGGGGCGACGCAGATACGCAGTATTTT; CDR3: CASSSWGTGGDADTQYF
J: TRBJ1-4; D: .; size: .; V: TRBV6-5; DNA: TGTGCCAGCAGTTACTCGAGGTGGGGCGAACTGTTTTTT; CDR3: CASSYSRWGELFF
J: TRBJ2-2; D: TRBD2; size: .; V: TRBV11-3; DNA: TGTGCCAGCAGCTTGCTGAACCTAGCGGGGGGAGTCACCGGGGAGCTGTTTTTT; CDR3: CASSLLNLAGGVTGELFF
J: TRBJ2-1; D: TRBD1; size: .; V: TRBV7-2; DNA: TGTGCCAGCAGCCTTTGGACAGGGGCCTACAATGAGCAGTTCTTC; CDR3: CASSLWTGAYNEQFF
J: TRBJ2-7; D: .; size: .; V: TRBV6-2/TRBV6-3; DNA: TGTGCCAGCAGCGAGCCTATCCTTGGCTACGAGCAGTACTTC; CDR3: CASSEPILGYEQYF
J: TRBJ2-5; D: .; size: .; V: TRBV5-1; DNA: TGCGCCAGCACCCCGTATGCGGGTACCCAAGAGACCCAGTACTTC; CDR3: CASTPYAGTQETQYF
J: TRBJ2-1; D: TRBD2; size: .; V: TRBV7-6; DNA: TGTGCCAGCAGCTTAGCTAGCGGGGGATACAATGAGCAGTTCTTC; CDR3: CASSLASGGYNEQFF
J: TRBJ2-7; D: .; size: .; V: TRBV27; DNA: TGTGCCAGCAGTTTACAGGGGTCCTACGAGCAGTACTTC; CDR3: CASSLQGSYEQYF
J: TRBJ1-1; D: TRBD1; size: .; V: TRBV30; DNA: TGTGCCTTAGACCTGACAGGGGCTGAAGCTTTCTTT; CDR3: CALDLTGAEAFF
J: TRBJ1-6; D: .; size: once; V: TRBV28; DNA: TGTGCCAGCAGTTATTTCCCGGGACATTCGCCACCCCTCCACTTT; CDR3: CASSYFPGHSPPLHF
J: TRBJ1-5; D: TRBD1; size: .; V: TRBV19; DNA: TGTGCCAGTAGTACAAGACAGGGGGCTCGGGGCAATCAGCCCCAGCATTTT; CDR3: CASSTRQGARGNQPQHF
J: TRBJ2-7; D: TRBD2; size: .; V: TRBV27; DNA: TGTGCCAGCAGTTTATCAGCGGGACCTCCGACCGTCGAGCAGTACTTC; CDR3: CASSLSAGPPTVEQYF
J: TRBJ1-6; D: .; size: .; V: TRBV3-1/TRBV3-2; DNA: TGTGCCAGCAGCCTCTCAGGCTCACCCCTCCACTTT; CDR3: CASSLSGSPLHF
J: TRBJ1-2; D: .; size: .; V: TRBV5-6; DNA: TGTGCCAGCAGCCATGGGTCGGGGAGCGCGGGCTATGGCTACACCTTC; CDR3: CASSHGSGSAGYGYTF
J: TRBJ2-7; D: TRBD1; size: .; V: TRBV4-3; DNA: TGCGCCAGCAGCCAAGATACGGGGACAGTCTACGAGCAGTACTTC; CDR3: CASSQDTGTVYEQYF
J: TRBJ2-2; D: TRBD2; size: .; V: TRBV4-3; DNA: TGCGCCAGCAGCCGGGGGATGCGGGGGGCCTTGAACACCGGGGAGCTGTTTTTT; CDR3: CASSRGMRGALNTGELFF
J: TRBJ2-2; D: TRBD2; size: .; V: TRBV27; DNA: TGTGCCAGCAGTTTACGGGGGGGCGCGGCCGGGGAGCTGTTTTTT; CDR3: CASSLRGGAAGELFF
J: TRBJ1-2; D: .; size: .; V: TRBV7-2; DNA: TGTGCCAGCAGCTTATTTACAGGCGGCACTAACTATGGCTACACCTTC; CDR3: CASSLFTGGTNYGYTF
J: TRBJ2-3; D: .; size: .; V: TRBV7-2; DNA: TGTGCCAGCAGCTTGGCCTTCACAGATACGCAGTATTTT; CDR3: CASSLAFTDTQYF
J: TRBJ2-7; D: .; size: once; V: TRBV7-2; DNA: TGTGCCAGCAGCTTTCGACAGGTTTACTCCTACGAGCAGTACTTC; CDR3: CASSFRQVYSYEQYF
J: TRBJ2-5; D: .; size: .; V: TRBV11-3; DNA: TGTGCCAGCAGCTTAGATAAAGACAACCAAGAGACCCAGTACTTC; CDR3: CASSLDKDNQETQYF
J: TRBJ2-6; D: TRBD2; size: .; V: TRBV11-2; DNA: TGTGCCAGCAGCCCCTCGACTAGCGGGGGGTTACCTGGGGCCAACGTCCTGACTTTC; CDR3: CASSPSTSGGLPGANVLTF
J: TRBJ2-3; D: TRBD2; size: .; V: TRBV19; DNA: TGTGCCAGTTTAATCTCTAGCGGGAGCACAGATACGCAGTATTTT; CDR3: CASLISSGSTDTQYF
J: TRBJ2-1; D: .; size: .; V: TRBV29-1; DNA: TGCAGCGTTGACAGGGTAGAGCAATATAATGGTGAGCAGTTCTTC; CDR3: CSVDRVEQYNGEQFF